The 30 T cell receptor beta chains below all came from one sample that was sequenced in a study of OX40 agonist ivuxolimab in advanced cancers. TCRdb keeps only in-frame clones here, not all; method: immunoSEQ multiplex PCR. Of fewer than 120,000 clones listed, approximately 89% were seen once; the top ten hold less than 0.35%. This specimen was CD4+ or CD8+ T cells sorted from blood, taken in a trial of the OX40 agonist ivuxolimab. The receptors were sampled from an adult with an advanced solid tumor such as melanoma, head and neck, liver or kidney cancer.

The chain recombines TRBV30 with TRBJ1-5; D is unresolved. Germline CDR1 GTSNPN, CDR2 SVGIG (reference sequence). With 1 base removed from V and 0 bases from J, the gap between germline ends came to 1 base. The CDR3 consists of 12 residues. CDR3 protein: CAWSGSNQPQHF. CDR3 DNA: TGTGCCTGGAGTGGTAGCAATCAGCCCCAGCATTTT.

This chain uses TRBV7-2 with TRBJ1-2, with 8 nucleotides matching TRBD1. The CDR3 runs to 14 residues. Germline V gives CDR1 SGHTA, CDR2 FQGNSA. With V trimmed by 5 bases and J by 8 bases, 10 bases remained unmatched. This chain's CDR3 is CASSRNSQGVGYTF. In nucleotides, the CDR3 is TGTGCCAGCAGCCGAAACTCACAGGGGGTCGGCTACACCTTC. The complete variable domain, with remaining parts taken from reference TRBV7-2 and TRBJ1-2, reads GAGVSQSPSNKVTEKGKDVELRCDPISGHTALYWYRQSLGQGLEFLIYFQGNSAPDKSGLPSDRFSAERTGGSVSTLTIQRTQQEDSAVYLCASSRNSQGVGYTFGSGTRLTVV.

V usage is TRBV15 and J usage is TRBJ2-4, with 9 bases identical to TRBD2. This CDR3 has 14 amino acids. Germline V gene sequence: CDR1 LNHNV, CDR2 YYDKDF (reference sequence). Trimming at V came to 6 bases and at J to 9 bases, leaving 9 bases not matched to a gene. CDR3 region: CATSRGQTSGIQYF. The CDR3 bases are TGTGCCACCAGTAGGGGGCAGACTAGCGGCATTCAGTACTTC.

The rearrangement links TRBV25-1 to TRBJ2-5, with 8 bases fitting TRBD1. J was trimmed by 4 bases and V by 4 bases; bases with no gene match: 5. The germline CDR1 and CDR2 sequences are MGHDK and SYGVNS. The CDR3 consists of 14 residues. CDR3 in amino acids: CASSVWTGRETQYF. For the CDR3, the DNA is TGTGCCAGCAGTGTATGGACAGGGAGAGAGACCCAGTACTTC.

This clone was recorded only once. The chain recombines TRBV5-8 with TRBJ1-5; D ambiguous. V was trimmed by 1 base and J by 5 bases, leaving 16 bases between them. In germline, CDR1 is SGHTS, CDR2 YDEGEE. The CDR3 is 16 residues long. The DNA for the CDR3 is TGTGCCAGCAGCTTGAACCTAGGGTTTGGGGATCAGCCCCAGCATTTT. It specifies CASSLNLGFGDQPQHF.

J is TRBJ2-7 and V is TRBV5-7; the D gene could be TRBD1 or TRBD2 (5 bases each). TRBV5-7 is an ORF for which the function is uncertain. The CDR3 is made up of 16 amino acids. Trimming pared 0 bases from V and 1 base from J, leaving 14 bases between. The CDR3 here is CASSLGGRSQSYEQYF. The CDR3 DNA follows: TGTGCCAGCAGCTTGGGGGGACGGAGCCAATCCTACGAGCAGTACTTC.

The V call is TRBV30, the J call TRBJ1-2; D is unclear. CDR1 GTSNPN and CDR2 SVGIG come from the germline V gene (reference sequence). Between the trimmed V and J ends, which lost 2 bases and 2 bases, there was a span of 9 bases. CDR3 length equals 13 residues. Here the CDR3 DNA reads TGTGCCTGGAGTACGAGACCAAACTATGGCTACACCTTC. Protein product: CAWSTRPNYGYTF.

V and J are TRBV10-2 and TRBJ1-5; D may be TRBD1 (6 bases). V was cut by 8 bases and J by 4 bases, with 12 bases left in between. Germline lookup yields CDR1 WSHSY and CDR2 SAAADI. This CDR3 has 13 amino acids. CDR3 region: CASGTQANQPQHF. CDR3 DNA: TGCGCCAGCGGGACACAGGCGAATCAGCCCCAGCATTTT.

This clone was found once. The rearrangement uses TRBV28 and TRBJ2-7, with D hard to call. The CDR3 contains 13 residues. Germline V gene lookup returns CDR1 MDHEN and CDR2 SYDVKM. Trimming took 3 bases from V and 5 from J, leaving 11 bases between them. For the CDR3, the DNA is TGTGCCAGCAGTTTTAAAGGCAGGCACGAGCAGTACTTC. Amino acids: CASSFKGRHEQYF.

CDR3: CSVLGGQSYGYTF. CDR3 coding DNA: TGCAGCGTCCTGGGGGGACAGTCGTATGGCTACACCTTC. This rearrangement joins TRBV29-1 to TRBJ1-2, with 7 bases fitting TRBD1. V gave up 6 bases and J gave up 5 bases; unmatched junction bases: 9. The germline V gene encodes CDR1 SQVTM and CDR2 ANQGSEA. This CDR3 comprises 13 residues.

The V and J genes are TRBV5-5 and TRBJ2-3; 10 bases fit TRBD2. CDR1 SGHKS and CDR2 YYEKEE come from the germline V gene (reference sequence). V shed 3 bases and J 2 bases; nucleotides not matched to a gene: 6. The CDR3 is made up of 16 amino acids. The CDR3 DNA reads TGTGCCAGCAGCTCCCTAGCGGGGGTGACCACAGATACGCAGTATTTT. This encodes CASSSLAGVTTDTQYF. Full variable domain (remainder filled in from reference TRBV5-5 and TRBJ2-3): DAGVTQSPTHLIKTRGQQVTLRCSPISGHKSVSWYQQVLGQGPQFIFQYYEKEERGRGNFPDRFSARQFPNYSSELNVNALLLGDSALYLCASSSLAGVTTDTQYFGPGTRLTVL.

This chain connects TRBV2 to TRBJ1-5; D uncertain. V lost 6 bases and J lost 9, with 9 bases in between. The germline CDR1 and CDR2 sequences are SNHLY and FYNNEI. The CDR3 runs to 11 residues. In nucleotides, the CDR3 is TGTGCCAGCAGCCCCGGATGGCCCCAGCATTTT. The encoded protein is CASSPGWPQHF.

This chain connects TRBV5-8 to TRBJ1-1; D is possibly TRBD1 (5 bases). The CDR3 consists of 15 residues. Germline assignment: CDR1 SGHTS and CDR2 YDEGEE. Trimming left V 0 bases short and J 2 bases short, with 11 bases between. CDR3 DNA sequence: TGTGCCAGCAGCTTGGGCCAGGGTGTAAACACTGAAGCTTTCTTT. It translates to CASSLGQGVNTEAFF.

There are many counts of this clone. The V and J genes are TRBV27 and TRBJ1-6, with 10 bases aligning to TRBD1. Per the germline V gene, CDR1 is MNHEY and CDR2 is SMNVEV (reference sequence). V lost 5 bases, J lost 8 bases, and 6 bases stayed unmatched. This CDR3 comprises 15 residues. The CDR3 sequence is CASSPSGTGDSPLHF. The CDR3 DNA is TGTGCCAGCAGTCCCTCCGGGACAGGGGATTCACCCCTCCACTTT.

The CDR3 DNA is TGTGCCAGCAGCTGGGGCAGGGGATTCCAAGAGACCCAGTACTTC. It translates to CASSWGRGFQETQYF. The rearrangement joins TRBV7-6 to TRBJ2-5, with D perhaps matching TRBD1 (6 bases). Germline CDR1 is SGHVS and CDR2 is FNYEAQ. The CDR3 is 15 amino acids. Trimming removed 4 bases from V and 1 base from J, with 13 bases in between. Together with reference TRBV7-6 and TRBJ2-5, the CDR3 gives the full variable domain: GAGVSQSPRYKVTKRGQDVALRCDPISGHVSLYWYRQALGQGPEFLTYFNYEAQQDKSGLPNDRFSAERPEGSISTLTIQRTEQRDSAMYRCASSWGRGFQETQYFGPGTRLLVL.

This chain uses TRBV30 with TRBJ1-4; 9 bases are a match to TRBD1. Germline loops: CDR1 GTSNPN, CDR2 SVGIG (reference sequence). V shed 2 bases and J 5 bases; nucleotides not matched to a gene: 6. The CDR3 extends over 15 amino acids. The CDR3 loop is CAWSPPGQGNEKLFF. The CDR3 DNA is TGTGCCTGGAGTCCCCCGGGACAGGGAAATGAAAAACTGTTTTTT.

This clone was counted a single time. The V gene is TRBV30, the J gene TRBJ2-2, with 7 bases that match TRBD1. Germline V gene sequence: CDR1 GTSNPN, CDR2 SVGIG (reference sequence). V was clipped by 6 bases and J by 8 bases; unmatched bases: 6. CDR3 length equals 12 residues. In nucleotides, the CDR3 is TGTGCCTGTACCAGGGGGTTTGGGGAGCTGTTTTTT. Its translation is CACTRGFGELFF.

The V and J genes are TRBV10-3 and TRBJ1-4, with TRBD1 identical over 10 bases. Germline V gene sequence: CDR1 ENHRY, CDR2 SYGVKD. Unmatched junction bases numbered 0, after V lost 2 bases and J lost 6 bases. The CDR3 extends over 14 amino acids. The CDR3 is CAISEGTGDEKLFF. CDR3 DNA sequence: TGTGCCATCAGTGAGGGGACAGGGGATGAAAAACTGTTTTTT.

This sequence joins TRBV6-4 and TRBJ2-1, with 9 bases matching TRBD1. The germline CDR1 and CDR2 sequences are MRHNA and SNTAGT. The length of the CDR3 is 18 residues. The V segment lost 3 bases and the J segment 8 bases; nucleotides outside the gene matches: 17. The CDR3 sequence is CASSERATPDRGLHEQFF. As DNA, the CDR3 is TGTGCCAGCAGTGAACGCGCTACCCCGGACAGGGGATTGCATGAGCAGTTCTTC.

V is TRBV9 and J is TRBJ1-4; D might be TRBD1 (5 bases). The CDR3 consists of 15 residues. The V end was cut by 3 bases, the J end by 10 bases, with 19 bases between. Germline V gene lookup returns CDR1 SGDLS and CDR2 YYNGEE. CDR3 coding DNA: TGTGCCAGCAGCGATTCCGGGCCCGGGGCAGGAAAACTGTTTTTT. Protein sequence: CASSDSGPGAGKLFF.

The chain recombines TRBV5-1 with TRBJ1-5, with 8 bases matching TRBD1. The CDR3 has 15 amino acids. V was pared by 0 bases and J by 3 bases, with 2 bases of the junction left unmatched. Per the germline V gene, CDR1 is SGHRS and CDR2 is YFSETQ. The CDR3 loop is CASSLEGQDNQPQHF. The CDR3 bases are TGCGCCAGCAGCTTGGAGGGACAGGACAATCAGCCCCAGCATTTT.

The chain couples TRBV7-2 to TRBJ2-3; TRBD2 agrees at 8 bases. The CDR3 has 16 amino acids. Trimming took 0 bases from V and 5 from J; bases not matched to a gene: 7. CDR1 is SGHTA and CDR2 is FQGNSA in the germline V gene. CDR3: CASSLALAEGGDTQYF. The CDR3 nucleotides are TGTGCCAGCAGCTTAGCACTAGCGGAGGGGGGAGATACGCAGTATTTT.

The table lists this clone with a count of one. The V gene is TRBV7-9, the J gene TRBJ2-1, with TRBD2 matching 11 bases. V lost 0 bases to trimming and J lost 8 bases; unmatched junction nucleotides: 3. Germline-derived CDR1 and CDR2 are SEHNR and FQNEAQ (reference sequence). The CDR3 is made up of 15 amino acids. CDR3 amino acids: CASSLALAGGHEQFF. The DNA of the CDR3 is TGTGCCAGCAGCTTAGCGCTAGCGGGAGGCCATGAGCAGTTCTTC.

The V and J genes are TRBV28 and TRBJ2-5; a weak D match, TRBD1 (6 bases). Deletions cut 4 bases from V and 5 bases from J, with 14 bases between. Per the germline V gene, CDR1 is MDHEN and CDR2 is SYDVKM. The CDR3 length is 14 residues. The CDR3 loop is CASSSNRDWETQYF. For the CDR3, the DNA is TGTGCCAGCAGTTCCAACAGGGATTGGGAGACCCAGTACTTC.

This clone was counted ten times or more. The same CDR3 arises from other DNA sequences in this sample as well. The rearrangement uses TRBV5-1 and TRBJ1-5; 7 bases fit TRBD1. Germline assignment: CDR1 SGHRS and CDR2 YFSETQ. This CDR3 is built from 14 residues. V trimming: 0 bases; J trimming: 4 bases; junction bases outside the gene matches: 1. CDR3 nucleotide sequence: TGCGCCAGCAGCTTGGCAGGGGGGAATCAGCCCCAGCATTTT. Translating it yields CASSLAGGNQPQHF.

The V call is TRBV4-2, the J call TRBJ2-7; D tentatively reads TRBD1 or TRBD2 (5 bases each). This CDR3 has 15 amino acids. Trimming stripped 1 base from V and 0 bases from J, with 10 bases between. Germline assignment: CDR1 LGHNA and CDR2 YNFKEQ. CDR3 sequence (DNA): TGTGCCAGCAGCCAAGCCGGGACGGTCTCCTACGAGCAGTACTTC. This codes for CASSQAGTVSYEQYF.

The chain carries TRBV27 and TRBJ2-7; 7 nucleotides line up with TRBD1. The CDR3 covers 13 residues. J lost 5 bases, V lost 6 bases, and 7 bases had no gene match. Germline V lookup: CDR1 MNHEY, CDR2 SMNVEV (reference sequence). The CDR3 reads CASRHRGSNEQYF. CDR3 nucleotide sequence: TGTGCCAGCAGGCACAGGGGATCCAACGAGCAGTACTTC.

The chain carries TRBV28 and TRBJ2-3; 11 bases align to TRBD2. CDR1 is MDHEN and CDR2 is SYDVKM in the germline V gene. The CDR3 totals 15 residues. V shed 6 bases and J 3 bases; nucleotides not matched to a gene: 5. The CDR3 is CASSWTSGSTDTQYF. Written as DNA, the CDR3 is TGTGCCAGCAGCTGGACTAGCGGGTCGACAGATACGCAGTATTTT.

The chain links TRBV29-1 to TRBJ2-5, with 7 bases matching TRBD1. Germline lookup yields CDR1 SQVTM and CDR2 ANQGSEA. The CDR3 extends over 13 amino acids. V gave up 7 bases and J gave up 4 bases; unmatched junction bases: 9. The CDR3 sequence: CSAATGRTETQYF. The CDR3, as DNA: TGCAGCGCGGCGACAGGGCGGACAGAGACCCAGTACTTC.

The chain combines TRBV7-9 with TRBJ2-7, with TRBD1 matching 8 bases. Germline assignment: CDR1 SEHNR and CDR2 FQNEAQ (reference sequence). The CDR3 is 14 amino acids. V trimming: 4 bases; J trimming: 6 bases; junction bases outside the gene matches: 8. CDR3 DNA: TGTGCCAGCAGCTCACTAGACAGGGGAGGCGAGCAGTACTTC. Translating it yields CASSSLDRGGEQYF. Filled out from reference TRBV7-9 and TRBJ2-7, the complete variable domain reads DTGVSQNPRHKITKRGQNVTFRCDPISEHNRLYWYRQTLGQGPEFLTYFQNEAQLEKSRLLSDRFSAERPKGSFSTLEIQRTEQGDSAMYLCASSSLDRGGEQYFGPGTRLTVT.